The next 25 T cell receptor beta chains were all read from a single sample in a study of OX40 agonist ivuxolimab in advanced cancers. Assay: immunoSEQ multiplex PCR; the TCRdb copy retains only in-frame clones and omits some. This sample has some 37,000 clones, with 65% to 85% found just once. The sequenced sample was CD4+ or CD8+ T cells sorted from blood, obtained in a trial of the OX40 agonist ivuxolimab. Every receptor here comes from an adult with an advanced solid tumor such as melanoma, head and neck, liver or kidney cancer.

The J gene is TRBJ2-4, the V gene TRBV15, with a weak D call TRBD1 (5 bases). The CDR3 extends over 15 amino acids. Between the trimmed V and J ends, which lost 0 bases and 8 bases, there was a span of 14 bases. Germline V CDR1 and CDR2: LNHNV, YYDKDF (reference sequence). The CDR3 sequence is CATSRDRTRADIQYF. CDR3 coding DNA: TGTGCCACCAGCAGAGACCGAACCAGGGCTGACATTCAGTACTTC.

This chain joins TRBV27 and TRBJ2-3; TRBD1 matches 7 bases. V was clipped by 3 bases and J by 2 bases; unmatched bases: 8. CDR3 length equals 16 residues. Germline V gene sequence: CDR1 MNHEY, CDR2 SMNVEV (reference sequence). DNA for the CDR3: TGTGCCAGCAGTTTTATAGCAGGGGGTACCACAGATACGCAGTATTTT. This encodes CASSFIAGGTTDTQYF.

This clone occurred a few times. This chain links TRBV28 with TRBJ2-5, with TRBD2 matching 13 bases. Germline V CDR1 and CDR2: MDHEN, SYDVKM. J was trimmed by 5 bases and V by 5 bases; bases with no gene match: 8. This CDR3 comprises 16 residues. The CDR3 here is CASSIGLAGVGETQYF. CDR3 in DNA: TGTGCCAGCAGTATCGGACTAGCGGGAGTGGGGGAGACCCAGTACTTC.

This chain links TRBV2 with TRBJ1-5; 7 nucleotides align to TRBD1. The germline V gene encodes CDR1 SNHLY and CDR2 FYNNEI. V lost 0 bases and J lost 9; bases outside the gene matches: 8. The CDR3 length is 15 residues. The CDR3 protein is CASSEAGQASGPQHF. In DNA, the CDR3 is TGTGCCAGCAGTGAAGCAGGACAGGCCTCGGGGCCCCAGCATTTT.

The chain recombines TRBV9 with TRBJ2-2, with TRBD2 identical over 7 bases. V dropped 2 bases and J dropped 4; count of bases not matched to a gene: 5. The CDR3 spans 15 residues. Looked up from germline, CDR1 is SGDLS and CDR2 is YYNGEE. The DNA of the CDR3 is TGTGCCAGCAGCGTGGGCGGGAGCGGCACCGGGGAGCTGTTTTTT. This codes for CASSVGGSGTGELFF.

The chain carries TRBV18 and TRBJ2-1; D ambiguous. Germline CDR1 KGHSH, CDR2 LQKENI. V gave up 6 bases and J gave up 8 bases, with 17 bases separating them. This CDR3 comprises 14 residues. DNA for the CDR3: TGTGCCAGCTCCCCCCAAAGCCTTGTGGATGAGCAGTTCTTC. Translated: CASSPQSLVDEQFF. Together with reference TRBV18 and TRBJ2-1, the CDR3 gives the full variable domain: NAGVMQNPRHLVRRRGQEARLRCSPMKGHSHVYWYRQLPEEGLKFMVYLQKENIIDESGMPKERFSAEFPKEGPSILRIQQVVRGDSAAYFCASSPQSLVDEQFFGPGTRLTVL.

This sequence joins TRBV28 and TRBJ1-4; D unresolved. Germline CDR1 reads MDHEN; CDR2 reads SYDVKM. V lost 4 bases and J lost 6, with 24 bases in between. The CDR3 covers 18 residues. CDR3 DNA sequence: TGTGCCAGCAGTTCCCCATCAATAAGGACCAGCGTCGATGAAAAACTGTTTTTT. Its translation is CASSSPSIRTSVDEKLFF.

The table lists this clone with a few counts. V usage is TRBV7-3 and J usage is TRBJ1-1, with a weak D call TRBD1 (5 bases). The CDR3 consists of 13 residues. CDR1 and CDR2 from the germline V gene are SGHTA and FQGTGA. The V end lost 2 bases, the J end lost 5 bases, and 9 bases lay between the germline ends. CDR3 loop: CASSLWGGTEAFF. CDR3 nucleotide sequence: TGTGCCAGCAGCTTATGGGGCGGTACTGAAGCTTTCTTT.

The chain recombines TRBV5-4 with TRBJ2-7, with D uncertain. This CDR3 spans 12 amino acids. The V gene lost 1 base and the J gene lost 4 bases, with 6 bases spanning the gap. Looked up from germline, CDR1 is SGHNT and CDR2 is YYREEE (reference sequence). Written as DNA, the CDR3 is TGTGCCAGCAGCTTGTCAGAATACGAGCAGTACTTC. It codes for CASSLSEYEQYF. The full variable domain, in which reference TRBV5-4 and TRBJ2-7 provide the parts outside the CDR3, is ETGVTQSPTHLIKTRGQQVTLRCSSQSGHNTVSWYQQALGQGPQFIFQYYREEENGRGNFPPRFSGLQFPNYSSELNVNALELDDSALYLCASSLSEYEQYFGPGTRLTVT.

This clone was detected only a few times. The chain has TRBV7-9 and TRBJ2-1; 8 nucleotides match TRBD2. The CDR3 covers 15 residues. Germline CDR1 and CDR2: SEHNR and FQNEAQ (reference sequence). V lost 5 bases and J lost 2; bases outside the gene matches: 5. The CDR3 DNA reads as TGTGCCAGCAGCCCGGCGGGGGGAGCCTACAATGAGCAGTTCTTC. Translating it yields CASSPAGGAYNEQFF. The whole variable domain, remainder taken from reference TRBV7-9 and TRBJ2-1, is DTGVSQNPRHKITKRGQNVTFRCDPISEHNRLYWYRQTLGQGPEFLTYFQNEAQLEKSRLLSDRFSAERPKGSFSTLEIQRTEQGDSAMYLCASSPAGGAYNEQFFGPGTRLTVL.

The chain links TRBV28 to TRBJ2-1; 8 bases are shared with TRBD2. The CDR3 has 14 amino acids. Per germline, CDR1 MDHEN and CDR2 SYDVKM. The V gene end was trimmed by 3 bases and the J gene end by 8 bases; junction bases not matched to a gene: 6. CDR3 sequence (DNA): TGTGCCAGCAGTTTTATGGACGGGAGGGATGAGCAGTTCTTC. This codes for CASSFMDGRDEQFF.

This clone was detected only a few times. The genes are TRBV7-9 and TRBJ2-5; D could derive from TRBD1 or TRBD2 (5 bases each). The germline CDR1 and CDR2 sequences are SEHNR and FQNEAQ (reference sequence). Trimming took 1 base from V and 4 from J, leaving 13 bases between them. This CDR3 spans 15 amino acids. The CDR3 bases are TGTGCCAGCAGCTTAGAAGGGTCGAGGGGAGAGACCCAGTACTTC. Its protein is CASSLEGSRGETQYF.

The table lists this clone with a count of one. This chain joins TRBV28 and TRBJ2-1; TRBD2 matches at 12 bases. The V gene's germline CDR1 is MDHEN and CDR2 SYDVKM. The V segment lost 3 bases and the J segment 8 bases; nucleotides outside the gene matches: 17. This CDR3 contains 19 residues. The CDR3 coding sequence is TGTGCCAGCAGTTTTGATTTACGAATAGTCAGGACTAGCGGGGATGAGCAGTTCTTC. It yields the protein CASSFDLRIVRTSGDEQFF.

The V and J genes are TRBV2 and TRBJ2-5; 9 positions agree with TRBD2. Unmatched junction bases numbered 7, after V lost 7 bases and J lost 4 bases. Germline V lookup: CDR1 SNHLY, CDR2 FYNNEI. The CDR3 covers 14 residues. CDR3: CASTLSGGLETQYF. The CDR3 DNA follows: TGTGCCAGCACCCTAAGCGGGGGGCTAGAGACCCAGTACTTC.

The chain is built from TRBV5-4 and TRBJ1-5; weak D call: TRBD1 (5 bases). The germline V gene has CDR1 SGHNT and CDR2 YYREEE (reference sequence). The CDR3 sequence is 14 residues long. V was cut by 2 bases and J by 3 bases, with 9 bases left in between. CDR3 protein: CASSFGGNNQPQHF. CDR3 DNA: TGTGCCAGCAGCTTTGGGGGGAACAATCAGCCCCAGCATTTT.

Remarks on this clone: A read error may produce the germline difference seen at one junction end. The gene calls are TRBV7-7 and TRBJ2-5; D is unresolved. This CDR3 spans 13 amino acids. CDR1 and CDR2 from the germline V gene are SSHAT and FNYEAQ (reference sequence). The CDR3 bases are TGTGCTAGCAGCTTAAACAGCCAAGAGACCCAGTACTTC. This codes for CASSLNSQETQYF.

V is TRBV7-9 and J is TRBJ2-2; D possibly matches TRBD1 or TRBD2 (5 bases each). Germline assignment: CDR1 SEHNR and CDR2 FQNEAQ (reference sequence). The CDR3 contains 14 residues. V was cut by 5 bases and J by 6 bases, with 13 bases left in between. CDR3 sequence (DNA): TGTGCCAGCAGCCCGGGGCCCCTCTCCGGGGAGCTGTTTTTT. This sequence encodes CASSPGPLSGELFF.

J is TRBJ1-2 and V is TRBV28; D is undetermined. V lost 2 bases, J lost 8 bases, and 18 bases lay in between. The CDR3 has 15 amino acids. Germline loops: CDR1 MDHEN, CDR2 SYDVKM. In DNA, the CDR3 is TGTGCCAGCAGTTTACCCGCTTTTAGTGGGGAGGGCTACACCTTC. Residues: CASSLPAFSGEGYTF.

The chain uses TRBV28 and TRBJ2-1, with D tentatively TRBD1 or TRBD2 (6 bases each). Germline V gene lookup returns CDR1 MDHEN and CDR2 SYDVKM. Trimming removed 5 bases at V and 5 bases at J, with 10 bases between. The CDR3 consists of 13 residues. CDR3 sequence: CASSGGQNNEQFF. CDR3 DNA: TGTGCCAGCAGTGGGGGGCAGAACAATGAGCAGTTCTTC.

The chain couples TRBV6-1 to TRBJ2-1, with D possibly being TRBD2 (6 bases). This CDR3 comprises 15 residues. Trimming took off 1 base at V and 0 bases at J, with 7 bases between the two ends. Germline V gene sequence: CDR1 MNHNS, CDR2 SASEGT. CDR3 nucleotide sequence: TGTGCCAGCAGTGAAGACGGGAGCTCCTACAATGAGCAGTTCTTC. Its translation is CASSEDGSSYNEQFF.

In its sample, this clone was seen a few times. The rearrangement uses TRBV14 and TRBJ2-7; unclear D gene. Germline CDR1 and CDR2: SGHDN and FVKESK. With 4 bases removed from V and 0 bases from J, the gap between germline ends came to 10 bases. This CDR3 spans 14 amino acids. CDR3 residues: CASSLLQYSYEQYF. The DNA of the CDR3 is TGTGCCAGCAGCCTTCTACAGTACTCCTACGAGCAGTACTTC.

This chain uses TRBV27 with TRBJ2-1, with 9 bases identical to TRBD2. CDR1 and CDR2 from the germline V gene are MNHEY and SMNVEV (reference sequence). The J segment lost 3 bases and the V segment lost 2 bases, leaving 2 bases of the junction unmatched. This CDR3 has 15 residues. The CDR3 here is CASSLLAGFYNEQFF. For the CDR3, the DNA is TGTGCCAGCAGTTTACTAGCGGGGTTCTACAATGAGCAGTTCTTC.

V usage is TRBV4-1 and J usage is TRBJ1-1; D may be TRBD1 (6 bases). The CDR3 is made up of 16 amino acids. Germline V lookup: CDR1 MGHRA, CDR2 YSYEKL. V was trimmed by 2 bases and J by 4 bases, leaving 17 bases between them. This CDR3 is CASSQMAFGGATEAFF. The CDR3 DNA is TGCGCCAGCAGCCAAATGGCTTTCGGGGGGGCCACTGAAGCTTTCTTT.

The V gene is TRBV6-5, the J gene TRBJ1-2; tentative D call: TRBD1 (6 bases). V lost 0 bases, J lost 3 bases, and 11 bases lay in between. This CDR3 spans 15 amino acids. Germline values: CDR1 MNHEY, CDR2 SVGAGI. The CDR3, as DNA: TGTGCCAGCAGTTACTCGGGGGCTTTTGACTATGGCTACACCTTC. Translated, it gives CASSYSGAFDYGYTF.

The J gene is TRBJ1-2, the V gene TRBV10-1; maybe TRBD1 (6 bases). V lost 6 bases and J 0 bases, leaving 8 bases between the germline ends. The germline CDR1 and CDR2 sequences are WNHNN and SYGVQD (reference sequence). The CDR3 has 13 residues. CDR3 protein: CASRTGTNYGYTF. The CDR3 nucleotides read TGCGCCAGCAGGACAGGAACTAACTATGGCTACACCTTC.